This T cell receptor beta chain appears in the sequencing data of a study of shared clonotypes between healthy human individuals. Clones were sequenced by immunoSEQ multiplex PCR, and TCRdb holds only the in-frame ones, with some missing. Among approximately 2,200,000 clones listed, about 93% were seen once. The CDR3 runs 18 residues. V lost 8 bases and J lost 6; bases outside the gene matches: 19. CDR1 SNHLY and CDR2 FYNNEI come from the germline V gene. Naive CD8 cells, CD45RO-negative and positively selected for CCR7, excluded terminally differentiated effector memory CD45RA+ cells. Sequenced input: naive CD8+ T cells from PBMCs. The chain recombines TRBV2 with TRBJ2-3; the match to TRBD2 covers 11 bases. This sequence was found in a man aged 18-30 years in good health. Some clones in this sample may be carry-over from other donors' samples. The CDR3 DNA follows: TGTGCCAGCTGTGGAGAACTAGCGGGGGACGACGAAGGGGATACGCAGTATTTT. Protein sequence: CASCGELAGDDEGDTQYF. Full variable domain (outside the CDR3, taken from reference TRBV2 and TRBJ2-3): EPEVTQTPSHQVTQMGQEVILRCVPISNHLYFYWYRQILGQKVEFLVSFYNNEISEKSEIFDDQFSVERPDGSNFTLKIRSTKLEDSAMYFCASCGELAGDDEGDTQYFGPGTRLTVL.